Sequencing of this T cell receptor beta chain was carried out in a study of identifying expanded T cells in peripheral blood. Trimming took off 1 base at V and 10 bases at J, with 11 bases between the two ends. The CDR3 runs to 13 residues. The V gene's germline CDR1 is SGHDN and CDR2 FVKESK. The table came from immunoSEQ multiplex PCR; TCRdb's copy has only in-frame clones and leaves some out. The sample includes about 81,000 clones, 80% to 85% of them seen just once. The genes are TRBV14 and TRBJ2-1; D uncertain. The receptor comes from a person aged 18-70 years in good health. Sequencing input: blood. The chain's CDR3 is CASSQALNGEQFF. For the CDR3, the DNA is TGTGCCAGCAGCCAAGCACTCAACGGGGAGCAGTTCTTC.